The rows below give T cell receptor beta chains drawn from one sample of a study of blood T cell repertoires in COVID-19. Profiled with immunoSEQ multiplex PCR; TCRdb holds only in-frame clones, not every one. Of approximately 470,000 clones listed, roughly 87% are singletons. The sample was PBMCs or T cells enriched from blood (not recorded which). The receptors were gathered from a woman aged 18 to 35 who had recovered from COVID-19. CDR3s include the opening cysteine and the closing phenylalanine or tryptophan. D genes are given only for firm matches. Rows may omit the clone size; those that give it use once, few, many or a size class.

abundance,d_gene,v_gene,j_gene,CDR3nt,CDR3aa
once,NA,TRBV14,TRBJ1-2,TGTGCCAGCAGCCACCTTAGGACTGGCACCTATGGCTACACCTTC,CASSHLRTGTYGYTF
NA,NA,TRBV30,TRBJ1-1,TGTGCCTGGTCACAGGGCTGGGGTCGGAACACTGAAGCTTTCTTT,CAWSQGWGRNTEAFF
NA,TRBD2,TRBV7-2,TRBJ2-5,TGTGCCAGCAGCTTGGACATAACTAGCGGGGGGGCTCAAGAGACCCAGTACTTC,CASSLDITSGGAQETQYF
NA,NA,TRBV6-2/TRBV6-3,TRBJ1-5,TGTGCCAGCAGTTTCCCCTCAGGGGACAATCAGCCCCAGCATTTT,CASSFPSGDNQPQHF
NA,TRBD1,TRBV6-5,TRBJ2-7,TGTGCCAGCAGTTACTCGAGGGACAGGGTGAACGAGCAGTACTTC,CASSYSRDRVNEQYF
few,NA,TRBV10-3,TRBJ1-2,TGTGCCATCAGTGAGTCGACTCGCGGAGGGCTTGAGGGCTACACCTTC,CAISESTRGGLEGYTF
once,TRBD1,TRBV3-1/TRBV3-2,TRBJ2-1,TGTGCCAGCAGCCAAGATCTGAGGACAGGGACCATTTACAATGAGCAGTTCTTC,CASSQDLRTGTIYNEQFF
NA,NA,TRBV28,TRBJ1-4,TGTGCCAGCAGTTTATTATATGAAAAACTGTTTTTT,CASSLLYEKLFF
NA,NA,TRBV16,TRBJ1-4,TGTGCCAGCAGCCAATCAGAAAGGAGGCCTGGGAAACTGTTTTTT,CASSQSERRPGKLFF
once,TRBD2,TRBV16,TRBJ2-7,TGTGCCAGCAGCGGGACTACCTTGGCCTACGAGCAGTACTTC,CASSGTTLAYEQYF
NA,TRBD2,TRBV3-1/TRBV3-2,TRBJ2-5,TGTGCCAGCAGCCCCGGGACTATATATGGGGAGACCCAGTACTTC,CASSPGTIYGETQYF
NA,TRBD2,TRBV6-6,TRBJ2-2,TGTGCCAGCAGTCCCCGAACGGGACTAGCGGGGGGGACGGCCTCCCAGGGGGAGCTGTTTTTT,CASSPRTGLAGGTASQGELFF
NA,TRBD1,TRBV7-8,TRBJ2-3,TGTGCCAGCAGCCGATGGGACAGGGGCACAGATACGCAGTATTTT,CASSRWDRGTDTQYF
many,NA,TRBV6-5,TRBJ1-1,TGTGCCAGCAGGGACATAAACATGAACACTGAAGCTTTCTTT,CASRDINMNTEAFF
NA,TRBD1,TRBV9,TRBJ1-1,TGTGCCAGCAGCGTAGGAGGGGGCAAGACTGAAGCTTTCTTT,CASSVGGGKTEAFF
NA,NA,TRBV5-1,TRBJ1-1,TGCGCCAGCAGCTTTACAGGCGACACTGAAGCTTTCTTT,CASSFTGDTEAFF
NA,NA,TRBV24-1,TRBJ1-5,TGTGCCACACTCCTACAGGGAAGAGGGCATTTT,CATLLQGRGHF
NA,NA,TRBV27,TRBJ2-1,TGTGCCAGCAGTTTATTATCTGGGCAGGGAAAGCAGTTCTTC,CASSLLSGQGKQFF
NA,NA,TRBV10-3,TRBJ1-4,TGTGCCATCAGTGGGTCCCCAGGCCTGGGACACTCTAATGAAAAACTGTTTTTT,CAISGSPGLGHSNEKLFF
NA,TRBD1,TRBV30,TRBJ1-1,TGTGCCTGGAGTGTCGACAGGGTGCTCGGCACTGAAGCTTTCTTT,CAWSVDRVLGTEAFF
NA,NA,TRBV7-2,TRBJ1-1,TGTGCCAGCAGCTTGTTGGGAGCGAACACTGAAGCTTTCTTT,CASSLLGANTEAFF
NA,NA,TRBV2,TRBJ2-7,TGTGCCAGCAAAGGGACACCCGATGAATACGAGCAGTACTTC,CASKGTPDEYEQYF
NA,TRBD1,TRBV2,TRBJ2-7,TGTGCCAGCAGTGCTGGGACAGGAGCGTACTACGAGCAGTACTTC,CASSAGTGAYYEQYF
NA,TRBD2,TRBV30,TRBJ2-5,TGTGCCTGGAGTGCTGGGACTAGCGGGAGTTTGAAGCAAGAGACCCAGTACTTC,CAWSAGTSGSLKQETQYF
once,NA,TRBV5-1,TRBJ1-2,TGCGCCAGCAGCGCGGGTAATGGGGCTAACTATGGCTACACCTTC,CASSAGNGANYGYTF
NA,TRBD1,TRBV14,TRBJ1-4,TGTGCCAGCAGTCTACTGGGGACAGCCGCTGAAAAACTGTTTTTT,CASSLLGTAAEKLFF
NA,NA,TRBV3-1/TRBV3-2,TRBJ1-1,TGTGCCAGCAGTCCCGGGTTGAGGGGAGGCACTGAAGCTTTCTTT,CASSPGLRGGTEAFF
NA,NA,TRBV7-6,TRBJ2-7,TGTGCCAGCAGCTTAGCCGACAGTTACGAGCAGTACTTC,CASSLADSYEQYF
once,NA,TRBV28,TRBJ1-2,TGTGCCAGCAGCTCCTACAGGGTTTATGGCTACACCTTC,CASSSYRVYGYTF
NA,NA,TRBV27,TRBJ2-3,TGTGCCAGCAGCCTTAGGACTTCTAGCACAGATACGCAGTATTTT,CASSLRTSSTDTQYF
once,TRBD1,TRBV14,TRBJ2-5,TGTGCCAGCAGCTTCCGGACAGGCCGAGGGGAGACCCAGTACTTC,CASSFRTGRGETQYF
few,NA,TRBV6-5,TRBJ2-2,TGTGCCAGCAGCCAAGGACTGCGCACCGGGGAGCTGTTTTTT,CASSQGLRTGELFF
NA,NA,TRBV29-1,TRBJ1-4,TGCAGCGTTAAGCATCTCAGTTTTGGGGCTAAAGAAAAACTGTTTTTT,CSVKHLSFGAKEKLFF
NA,TRBD1,TRBV5-5,TRBJ1-4,TGTGCCAGCAGCTCGCTCAGGGGGATAGGAGAAAAACTGTTTTTT,CASSSLRGIGEKLFF
NA,TRBD1,TRBV30,TRBJ1-6,TGTGCCTGGAACCTTCAGGGGGCAAGTAATTCACCCCTCCACTTT,CAWNLQGASNSPLHF
NA,NA,TRBV4-1,TRBJ1-2,TGCGCCAGCAGCCCCCTACAATGGAGGGGCTACACCTTC,CASSPLQWRGYTF
NA,NA,TRBV5-1,TRBJ1-1,TGCGCCAGCAGCTTGAGGGCAGGGAACGTTCCCGGGAACACTGAAGCTTTCTTT,CASSLRAGNVPGNTEAFF
once,TRBD1,TRBV28,TRBJ2-7,TGTGCCAGCAGTTTAATATCAGCGACAGGGGGCTCTTTGGGGGAGCAGTACTTC,CASSLISATGGSLGEQYF
NA,NA,TRBV29-1,TRBJ1-1,TGCAGCGTTGAAGACAAGAACACTGAAGCTTTCTTT,CSVEDKNTEAFF